This T cell receptor beta chain was identified in a study of control samples from healthy donors and cancer patients. Only one count was recorded for this clone. Assay used: immunoSEQ multiplex PCR; TCRdb lists only in-frame clones, some missing. Here the sample spans 100,000 to 150,000 clones, 70% to 90% being singletons. Germline V gene sequence: CDR1 LNHDA, CDR2 SQIVND (reference sequence). V lost 3 bases to trimming and J lost 4 bases; unmatched junction nucleotides: 6. The CDR3 length is 15 residues. The receptor was derived from a middle-aged man in good health. The rearrangement uses TRBV19 and TRBJ2-3; 8 bases are a match to TRBD2. Material for sequencing was blood. The CDR3: CASSISLAVADTQYF. The CDR3 coding sequence is TGTGCCAGTAGTATCTCACTAGCGGTCGCAGATACGCAGTATTTT.